This T cell receptor beta chain was captured by sequencing in a study of CD8+CD57+ T cells in acquired aplastic anemia. About the study: CD4+ and CD8+ cells, once sorted, gave DNA averaging roughly 3.2 ug. Study-wide findings and caveats: Researchers report that approximately 28 CD8+ CDR3 sequences appeared in both patients and controls. Significant differences in CD8+ Simpson's diversity were not observed between patients and controls.

Patients sequenced had flow cytometry evidence of CD8+CD57+ cell expansion. Genomic DNA, the template, was used for profiling of the TCR beta VDJ and CDR3. TCRdb reprocessed the reads via MiXCR and lists one record per CDR3 protein. The repertoire holds under 200,000 distinct CDR3 sequences, with less than 60% as singletons. Worth noting for this clonotype: Antigen specificity is unknown.

Source material: sorted CD4+, CD8+, or CD8+CD57+ T cells (not recorded which) from PBMCs. The source is a human donor with aplastic anemia.

The CDR3 DNA is TGTGCCAGCAGCTTGGGCAGGGGTACCTACGAGCAGTACTTC. Translation gives CASSLGRGTYEQYF. The chain joins TRBV13 to TRBJ2-7; D might be TRBD1 (6 bases). Trimming cost V 3 bases and J 2 bases, with 11 bases left between them. Per germline, CDR1 PRHDT and CDR2 FYEKMQ (reference sequence). The CDR3 runs to 14 residues.